This T cell receptor (beta chain) emerged from a study of T cells in Graves' hyperthyroidism and ophthalmopathy. Authors of the study amplified TCR beta CDR3 regions from RNA transcripts. First-round RT-PCR of the TCR CDR3 relied on the HTBI primer set. Using its own MiXCR run on the multiplex PCR reads, TCRdb lists one record per CDR3 protein. The profile shows about 410,000 distinct CDR3 sequences, 14% of them singletons. This clonotype was seen a handful of times. Germline-derived CDR1 and CDR2 are SEHNR and FQNEAQ (reference sequence). The CDR3 totals 15 residues. Losses at the gene ends were 0 bases for V and 3 bases for J; bases not matched to a gene: 3.

The J gene is TRBJ2-5, the V gene TRBV7-9; 8 nucleotides align to TRBD2. This receptor was identified in a woman in her twenties or thirties with Graves' ophthalmopathy. Sequencing was done on a sample of blood. The CDR3 region has the DNA TGTGCCAGCAGCTTAGCCCCCGGGGGGGAAGAGACCCAGTACTTC. Translation gives CASSLAPGGEETQYF.